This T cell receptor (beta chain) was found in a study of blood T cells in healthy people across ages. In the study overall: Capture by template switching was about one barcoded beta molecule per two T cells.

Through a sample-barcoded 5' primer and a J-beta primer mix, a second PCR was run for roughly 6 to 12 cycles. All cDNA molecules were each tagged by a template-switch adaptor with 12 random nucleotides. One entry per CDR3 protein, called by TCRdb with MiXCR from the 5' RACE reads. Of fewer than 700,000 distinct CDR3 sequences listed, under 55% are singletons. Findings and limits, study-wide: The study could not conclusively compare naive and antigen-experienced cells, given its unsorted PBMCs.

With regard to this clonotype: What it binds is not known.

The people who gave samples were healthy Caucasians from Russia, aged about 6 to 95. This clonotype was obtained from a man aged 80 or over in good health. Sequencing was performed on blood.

CDR3 DNA sequence: TGTGCCAGCAGCCAAGATGGTTACGGGGGGCCGAGCTCCTACAATGAGCAGTTCTTC. Protein: CASSQDGYGGPSSYNEQFF. The V and J genes are TRBV3-1 and TRBJ2-1; a weak D match, TRBD2 (7 bases). CDR1 is LGHDT, CDR2 YNNKEL, per germline (reference sequence). CDR3 length: 19 amino acids. V gave up 0 bases and J gave up 0 bases, with 18 bases separating them.